Below are 2 T cell receptor beta chains sequenced from a single sample in a study of T-cell reconstitution after alpha-beta-depleted transplantation in children (dated by TCRdb to 2015 to 2016). The treatment or condition label here, explained by the study, means: allogeneic hematopoietic cell transplantation with graft depleted of TCRalphabeta T cells and CD19 B cells. Library preparation was by PCR. TCRdb records Illumina HiSeq 2500 as the sequencer. TCR libraries were prepared with molecular barcoding, using unique molecular identifiers to normalize TCRbeta repertoire quantification. TCRdb reprocessed the public reads (quality trimming at Q25 with fastp, clone calling with MiXCR) and kept in-frame beta chains. Rows with a matching CDR3 protein are joined into one entry that keeps the most common DNA and genes. Within this sample are 550,000 to 800,000 distinct CDR3 sequences, with 10% to 15% of them counted one time only. 0.79% of the sample lies in the top ten.

The source was PBMCs, collected before TCRalphabeta/CD19-depleted stem cell transplant. Every receptor here comes from a girl between 2 and 10 years old with congenital amegakaryocytic thrombocytopenia, due to receive a stem cell transplant.

This clonotype has a handful of counts. V is TRBV7-8 and J is TRBJ2-7; D is possibly TRBD1 (6 bases). The CDR3 totals 16 residues. Germline V gene data show CDR1 as SGHVS and CDR2 as FQNEAQ. Trimming removed 7 bases from V and 4 bases from J, with 23 bases in between. This chain's CDR3 is CASTLGGRGTGYEQYF. CDR3 sequence (DNA): TGTGCCAGCACATTAGGGGGTAGGGGAACGGGGTACGAGCAGTACTTC.

This clonotype has only a few counts. The rearrangement joins TRBV12-3 or TRBV12-4 to TRBJ2-7, with D perhaps matching TRBD2 (5 bases). Trimming took 6 bases from V and 3 from J, leaving 18 bases between them. CDR3 size: 15 residues. The CDR3: CASSPLPGKGYEQYF. CDR3 sequence (DNA): TGTGCCAGCAGCCCTCTACCGGGAAAAGGCTACGAGCAGTACTTC.